This TCR beta chain was found in a study of spatial heterogeneity in lung cancer. Whole-study findings and limits: Ubiquitous expanded tumor TCRs were observed in blood more at resection than follow-up.

This clonotype was seen a handful of times. Its antigen is unknown. Time point defined: sample taken at primary tumor resection. Whole RNA, isolated from tumor, nontumor lung or frozen PBMC, was sequenced without prior sorting. TCRdb analysed the 5' RACE reads with MiXCR anew, one entry per CDR3 protein. The table includes 50,000 to 65,000 distinct CDR3 sequences, less than 9% detected once. The CDR3 has 14 residues. The V and J ends lost 0 bases and 5 bases respectively, with 10 bases between them. The germline V gene has CDR1 SEHNR and CDR2 FQNEAQ (reference sequence). The sequencing used PBMCs, collected at surgery. The chain recombines TRBV7-9 with TRBJ2-5, with no clear D. The sequence was collected from a female donor with early-stage non-small cell lung cancer. DNA for the CDR3: TGTGCCAGCAGCTTAGCGGCGCTTACGGAGACCCAGTACTTC. Amino acids: CASSLAALTETQYF. Using reference TRBV7-9 and TRBJ2-5 for the parts outside the CDR3, the full variable domain is DTGVSQNPRHKITKRGQNVTFRCDPISEHNRLYWYRQTLGQGPEFLTYFQNEAQLEKSRLLSDRFSAERPKGSFSTLEIQRTEQGDSAMYLCASSLAALTETQYFGPGTRLLVL.